This entry lists 27 T cell receptor beta chains sequenced from one sample in a study of identical twins (dated by TCRdb to the mid-2010s). The library was prepared using 5' RACE. The sequencer listed for this sample is Illumina HiSeq 2000. The raw public data were reprocessed by TCRdb itself: fastp quality trimming at Q25, MiXCR clonotype calling, in-frame beta chains only. Rows matching on CDR3 protein sequence are summarized as one entry with the most common DNA and genes. The sample table contains approximately 1.8 million distinct CDR3 sequences; only one count was recorded for less than 35% of them. The ten largest make up over 0.25% of the sample. The specimen was cord blood. The receptor source for this set is a newborn girl in good health.

DNA of the CDR3: TGCAGTGCTAAGGGACAAACCGTAATGAACACTGAAGCTTTCTTT. This encodes CSAKGQTVMNTEAFF. The gene calls are TRBV20-1 and TRBJ1-1, with D perhaps matching TRBD1 (6 bases). Looked up from germline, CDR1 is DFQATT and CDR2 is SNEGSKA (reference sequence). The germline V and J ends were trimmed by 4 bases and 0 bases, with 15 bases remaining between them. CDR3 length: 15 residues.

This sequence joins TRBV20-1 and TRBJ1-1; perhaps TRBD1 as D (5 bases). V dropped 0 bases and J dropped 3 bases, with 11 bases sitting between them. The CDR3 runs 14 residues. Looked up from germline, CDR1 is DFQATT and CDR2 is SNEGSKA (reference sequence). The CDR3 reads CSARDLGGDTEAFF. DNA of the CDR3: TGCAGTGCTAGAGATCTCGGGGGTGACACTGAAGCTTTCTTT.

This clonotype was counted between two and nine times. The chain combines TRBV30 with TRBJ2-7; no definite D call. This CDR3 has 13 amino acids. Between the trimmed V and J ends, which lost 0 bases and 3 bases, there was a span of 9 bases. The germline CDR1 and CDR2 sequences are GTSNPN and SVGIG (reference sequence). CDR3 coding DNA: TGTGCCTGGAGTGTGAGACATTTCTACGAGCAGTACTTC. As protein: CAWSVRHFYEQYF.

This clonotype was seen only a few times. The chain carries TRBV5-1 and TRBJ2-4; maybe TRBD2 (7 bases). The CDR3 is 16 amino acids. Looked up from germline, CDR1 is SGHRS and CDR2 is YFSETQ. V dropped 0 bases and J dropped 6 bases, with 16 bases sitting between them. This CDR3 reads CASSLVAGASGNIQYF. As DNA, the CDR3 is TGCGCCAGCAGCTTGGTGGCGGGGGCTTCGGGAAACATTCAGTACTTC.

The CDR3 here is CASSNDAAETQYF. The CDR3 DNA reads as TGTGCCAGCAGCAACGATGCGGCAGAGACCCAGTACTTC. The V gene is TRBV5-6, the J gene TRBJ2-5; D unclear. Trimming removed 4 bases at V and 4 bases at J, with 11 bases between. The CDR3 runs to 13 residues. Germline V CDR1 and CDR2: SGHDT, YYEEEE.

This clonotype was counted between two and nine times. The chain has TRBV5-1 and TRBJ2-3, with TRBD1 identical over 7 bases. Germline V gene sequence: CDR1 SGHRS, CDR2 YFSETQ. Trimming removed 0 bases from V and 3 bases from J; junction bases left unmatched: 7. The CDR3 totals 16 residues. In DNA form, the CDR3 reads TGCGCCAGCAGCTTGGTCCCAAGGGGGCAAACAGATACGCAGTATTTT. The encoded protein is CASSLVPRGQTDTQYF.

The V and J genes are TRBV27 and TRBJ1-1; no firm D call. Germline V lookup: CDR1 MNHEY, CDR2 SMNVEV (reference sequence). V was cut by 5 bases and J by 6 bases, with 19 bases left in between. The CDR3 is 15 residues long. CDR3 in amino acids: CASSPLPEGGSEAFF. CDR3 in DNA: TGTGCCAGCAGTCCTCTCCCCGAGGGTGGCTCTGAAGCTTTCTTT.

V and J are TRBV27 and TRBJ1-2; D may be TRBD1 (5 bases). This CDR3 contains 14 residues. The germline CDR1 and CDR2 sequences are MNHEY and SMNVEV (reference sequence). Trimming took 3 bases from V and 4 from J, leaving 12 bases between them. The CDR3 is CASSLGVLGYGYTF. The CDR3 region has the DNA TGTGCCAGCAGTTTGGGGGTGTTAGGCTATGGCTACACCTTC.

This clonotype appeared a few times. This chain connects TRBV7-9 to TRBJ2-5; D is unclear. Germline V gene sequence: CDR1 SEHNR, CDR2 FQNEAQ (reference sequence). V lost 5 bases and J lost 0, with 10 bases in between. The CDR3 extends over 14 amino acids. The CDR3 nucleotides are TGTGCCAGCAGCCCAGAGGCGTACCAAGAGACCCAGTACTTC. The encoded protein is CASSPEAYQETQYF.

This clonotype was found a few times. The genes are TRBV6-5 and TRBJ2-1; D unclear. The CDR3 has 14 residues. Trimming pared 2 bases from V and 6 bases from J, leaving 11 bases between. The germline CDR1 and CDR2 sequences are MNHEY and SVGAGI. This chain's CDR3 is CASSYRPYRNEQFF. CDR3 nucleotides: TGTGCCAGCAGTTACCGTCCCTACCGCAATGAGCAGTTCTTC.

The rearrangement links TRBV4-1 to TRBJ2-1; 13 bases align to TRBD2. Germline assignment: CDR1 MGHRA and CDR2 YSYEKL. Trimming cost V 3 bases and J 9 bases; bases outside gene matches: 11. This CDR3 comprises 17 residues. This CDR3 reads CASSHSFRTSGSPEQFF. The CDR3 nucleotides read TGCGCCAGCAGCCACTCATTTCGGACTAGCGGGAGCCCTGAGCAGTTCTTC.

CDR3 nucleotide sequence: TGTGCCAGCATCAAGACAGCGACCTCCTACAATGAGCAGTTCTTC. Protein sequence: CASIKTATSYNEQFF. The genes are TRBV5-5 and TRBJ2-1; a possible D gene is TRBD1 (5 bases). Germline V gene sequence: CDR1 SGHKS, CDR2 YYEKEE (reference sequence). Trimming removed 6 bases from V and 0 bases from J, with 13 bases in between. This CDR3 contains 15 residues.

This chain joins TRBV27 and TRBJ2-3; 9 nucleotides line up with TRBD2. The CDR3 is 14 amino acids. With V trimmed by 5 bases and J by 6 bases, 6 bases remained unmatched. CDR1 and CDR2 from the germline V gene are MNHEY and SMNVEV (reference sequence). In DNA, the CDR3 is TGTGCCAGCAGTCCTAGCGGGGCCCGGGATACGCAGTATTTT. The encoded protein is CASSPSGARDTQYF.

This rearrangement joins TRBV11-1 to TRBJ2-7; 11 positions match TRBD1. V shed 5 bases, J shed 0 bases, and the junction held 6 bases outside the gene matches. The CDR3 spans 16 residues. CDR1 SGHAT and CDR2 FQDESV come from the germline V gene (reference sequence). The CDR3 region has the DNA TGTGCCAGCAGCGCCCCGGGACAGGGGGGCTCCTACGAGCAGTACTTC. Translated, it gives CASSAPGQGGSYEQYF.

The chain uses TRBV5-6 and TRBJ1-2, with TRBD1 as a possible D gene (6 bases). The CDR3 totals 14 residues. Germline V gene sequence: CDR1 SGHDT, CDR2 YYEEEE. The V end lost 5 bases, the J end lost 5 bases, and 16 bases lay between the germline ends. The CDR3: CASSETGPQYGYTF. The CDR3, as DNA: TGTGCCAGCAGTGAGACAGGACCGCAGTATGGCTACACCTTC.

J is TRBJ2-3 and V is TRBV12-3 or TRBV12-4; TRBD2 matches at 14 bases. The V gene end was trimmed by 6 bases and the J gene end by 3 bases; junction bases not matched to a gene: 8. The CDR3 length is 17 residues. DNA for the CDR3: TGTGCCAGCAGCTCCGGGACTAGCGGGAGCTTGACAGATACGCAGTATTTT. It is translated as CASSSGTSGSLTDTQYF.

The chain is built from TRBV27 and TRBJ1-1; 9 bases align to TRBD1. CDR1 MNHEY and CDR2 SMNVEV come from the germline V gene (reference sequence). After removal of 4 bases from V and 4 bases from J, the junction contained 10 bases not matched to a gene. The CDR3 covers 16 residues. For the CDR3, the DNA is TGTGCCAGCAGTTACAGGGGGCGCGGGATGACCACTGAAGCTTTCTTT. Its protein product is CASSYRGRGMTTEAFF.

The chain has TRBV7-2 and TRBJ2-1, with D tentatively TRBD1 (6 bases). Trimming took 0 bases from V and 8 from J, leaving 14 bases between them. Germline CDR1 is SGHTA and CDR2 is FQGNSA. The CDR3 runs 15 residues. The DNA of the CDR3 is TGTGCCAGCAGCTTAGCTAGATTAGGGGGAGATGAGCAGTTCTTC. Amino acid sequence: CASSLARLGGDEQFF.

The chain uses TRBV16 and TRBJ1-1; D not certain. Trimming removed 4 bases at V and 0 bases at J, with 9 bases between. Germline CDR1 KGHSY, CDR2 FQNENV. The CDR3 extends over 14 amino acids. CDR3 coding DNA: TGTGCCAGCAGCCCGCTGGTTTTGAACACTGAAGCTTTCTTT. Translating it yields CASSPLVLNTEAFF.

This chain joins TRBV28 and TRBJ2-3; TRBD1 matches 7 bases. Germline CDR1 and CDR2: MDHEN and SYDVKM. With V trimmed by 5 bases and J by 3 bases, 11 bases remained unmatched. This CDR3 has 16 amino acids. In DNA form, the CDR3 reads TGTGCCAGCAGTCTACTTACAGGGGAGAGGACAGATACGCAGTATTTT. This encodes CASSLLTGERTDTQYF.

This clonotype has more than one count but fewer than ten. This chain links TRBV12-3 or TRBV12-4 with TRBJ2-5; maybe TRBD1 (5 bases). The V and J ends lost 8 bases and 2 bases respectively, with 9 bases between them. The CDR3 spans 12 residues. The CDR3 spells CASGARQETQYF. DNA of the CDR3: TGTGCCAGCGGGGCTCGGCAAGAGACCCAGTACTTC.

This clonotype was picked up many times. The chain recombines TRBV10-3 with TRBJ1-2; D call uncertain. CDR3 size: 13 residues. V lost 2 bases, J lost 2 bases, and 6 bases lay in between. Per the germline V gene, CDR1 is ENHRY and CDR2 is SYGVKD. This CDR3 is CAISESSNYGYTF. CDR3 DNA: TGTGCCATCAGTGAGAGTAGCAACTATGGCTACACCTTC.

This sequence joins TRBV21-1 and TRBJ1-1; TRBD1, as called in the table, went unchecked against the DNA. TRBV21-1 is noted as a pseudogene. CDR3 length equals 15 residues. Here the CDR3 reads CAGSKPGQGPPEAFF. For the CDR3, the DNA is TGTGCCGGCAGCAAACCGGGACAGGGTCCTCCTGAAGCTTTCTTT.

The J gene is TRBJ1-1, the V gene TRBV25-1; D is undetermined. The CDR3 covers 12 residues. CDR1 and CDR2 from the germline V gene are MGHDK and SYGVNS. The V gene lost 8 bases and the J gene lost 4 bases, with 11 bases spanning the gap. The CDR3 loop is CASRWGGTEAFF. In nucleotides, the CDR3 is TGTGCCAGCCGGTGGGGAGGCACTGAAGCTTTCTTT. The variable domain in full, completed from reference TRBV25-1 and TRBJ1-1, reads EADIYQTPRYLVIGTGKKITLECSQTMGHDKMYWYQQDPGMELHLIHYSYGVNSTEKGDLSSESTVSRIRTEHFPLTLESARPSHTSQYLCASRWGGTEAFFGQGTRLTVV.

About this clonotype: The conserved phenylalanine or tryptophan is not found at the CDR3 terminus, so this likely reflects a read error. The chain recombines TRBV5-1 with TRBJ1-2; D is unclear. V was shortened by 0 bases and J by 1 base, with 7 bases between the two germline ends. The germline V gene has CDR1 SGHRS and CDR2 YFSETQ. The CDR3 runs to 14 residues. CDR3 region: CASSLDSRNYGYTI. DNA of the CDR3: TGCGCCAGCAGCTTGGACAGCCGTAACTATGGCTACACCATC.

V gene TRBV27 combines with J gene TRBJ2-7; TRBD1 or TRBD2 may be the D gene (5 bases each). The V end lost 4 bases, the J end lost 0 bases, and 10 bases lay between the germline ends. The CDR3 sequence is 14 residues long. The V gene's germline CDR1 is MNHEY and CDR2 SMNVEV (reference sequence). Here the CDR3 DNA reads TGTGCCAGCAGTTGGGGACCTCGCTCCTACGAGCAGTACTTC. This codes for CASSWGPRSYEQYF.

This clonotype turned up a few times. The chain combines TRBV2 with TRBJ1-4; possible D gene TRBD1, 5 bases. V lost 2 bases and J 8 bases, leaving 15 bases between the germline ends. The CDR3 loop spans 15 amino acids. CDR1 and CDR2 (germline): SNHLY, FYNNEI. CDR3 DNA: TGTGCCAGCAGTGAAACGGGACGGAATGGAGAAAAACTGTTTTTT. Residues: CASSETGRNGEKLFF.